Here is one T cell receptor beta chain with its context. This specimen comes from a study of blood T cell repertoires in COVID-19. CDR1 and CDR2 from the germline V gene are SNHLY and FYNNEI. The CDR3 sequence is 15 residues long. V was pared by 7 bases and J by 0 bases, with 13 bases between. Data came from immunoSEQ multiplex PCR; TCRdb stores just in-frame clones and leaves some out. The table includes approximately 390,000 clones, around 90% detected once. This sequence joins TRBV2 and TRBJ2-1; D not certain. The sequenced sample consisted of PBMCs or T cells enriched from blood (not recorded which). This TCR was sampled from a middle-aged woman with acute COVID-19. The DNA of the CDR3 is TGTGCCAGCAAAGGAGAAAGAAACTCCTACAATGAGCAGTTCTTC. Translated, it gives CASKGERNSYNEQFF. Combining the CDR3 with reference TRBV2 and TRBJ2-1 gives the whole variable domain EPEVTQTPSHQVTQMGQEVILRCVPISNHLYFYWYRQILGQKVEFLVSFYNNEISEKSEIFDDQFSVERPDGSNFTLKIRSTKLEDSAMYFCASKGERNSYNEQFFGPGTRLTVL.